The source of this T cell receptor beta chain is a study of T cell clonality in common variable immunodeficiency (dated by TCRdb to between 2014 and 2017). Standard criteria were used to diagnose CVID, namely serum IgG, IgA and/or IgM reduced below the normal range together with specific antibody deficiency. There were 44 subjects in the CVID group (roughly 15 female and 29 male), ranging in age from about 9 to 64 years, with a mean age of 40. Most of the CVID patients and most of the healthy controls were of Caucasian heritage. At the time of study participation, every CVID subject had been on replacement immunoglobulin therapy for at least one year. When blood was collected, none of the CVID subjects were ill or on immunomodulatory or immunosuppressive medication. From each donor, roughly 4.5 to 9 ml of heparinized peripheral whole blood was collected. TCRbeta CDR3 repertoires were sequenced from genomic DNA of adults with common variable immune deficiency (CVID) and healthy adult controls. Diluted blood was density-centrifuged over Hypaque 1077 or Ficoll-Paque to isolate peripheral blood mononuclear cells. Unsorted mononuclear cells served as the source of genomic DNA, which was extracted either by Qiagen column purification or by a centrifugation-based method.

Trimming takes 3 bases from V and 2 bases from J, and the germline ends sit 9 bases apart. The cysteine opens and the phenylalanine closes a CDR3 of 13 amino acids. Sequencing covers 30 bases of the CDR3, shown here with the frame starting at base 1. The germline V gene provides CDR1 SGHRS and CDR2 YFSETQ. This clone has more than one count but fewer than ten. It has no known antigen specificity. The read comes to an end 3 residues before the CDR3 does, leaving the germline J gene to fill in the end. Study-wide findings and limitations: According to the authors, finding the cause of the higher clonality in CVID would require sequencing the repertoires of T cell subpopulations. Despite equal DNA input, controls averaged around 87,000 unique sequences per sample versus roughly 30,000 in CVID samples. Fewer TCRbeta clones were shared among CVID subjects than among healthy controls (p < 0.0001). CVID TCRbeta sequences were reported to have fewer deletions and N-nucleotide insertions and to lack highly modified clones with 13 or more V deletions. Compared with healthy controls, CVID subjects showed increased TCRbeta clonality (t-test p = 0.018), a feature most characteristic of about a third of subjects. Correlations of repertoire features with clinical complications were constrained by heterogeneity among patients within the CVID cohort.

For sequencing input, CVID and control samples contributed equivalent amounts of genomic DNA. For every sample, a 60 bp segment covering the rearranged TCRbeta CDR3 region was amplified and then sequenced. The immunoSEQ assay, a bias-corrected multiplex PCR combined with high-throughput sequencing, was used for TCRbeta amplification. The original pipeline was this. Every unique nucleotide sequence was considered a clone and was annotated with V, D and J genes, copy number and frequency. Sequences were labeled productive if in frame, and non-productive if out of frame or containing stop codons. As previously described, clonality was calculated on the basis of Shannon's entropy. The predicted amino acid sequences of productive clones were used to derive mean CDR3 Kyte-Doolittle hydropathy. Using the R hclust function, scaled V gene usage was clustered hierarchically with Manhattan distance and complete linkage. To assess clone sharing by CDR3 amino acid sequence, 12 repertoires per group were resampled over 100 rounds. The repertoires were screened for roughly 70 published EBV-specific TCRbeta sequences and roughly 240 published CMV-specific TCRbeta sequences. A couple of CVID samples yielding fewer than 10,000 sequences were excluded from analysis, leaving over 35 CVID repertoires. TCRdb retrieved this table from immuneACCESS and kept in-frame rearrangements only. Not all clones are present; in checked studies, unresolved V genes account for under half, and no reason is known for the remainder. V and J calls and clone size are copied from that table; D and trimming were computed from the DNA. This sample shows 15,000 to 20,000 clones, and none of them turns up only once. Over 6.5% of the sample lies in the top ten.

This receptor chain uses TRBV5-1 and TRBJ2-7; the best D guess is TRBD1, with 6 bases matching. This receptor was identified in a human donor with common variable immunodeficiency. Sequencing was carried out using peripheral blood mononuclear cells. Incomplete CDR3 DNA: TGCGCCAGCAGCTCCGGACAGCCCTACGAG. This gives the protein CASSSGQPYE. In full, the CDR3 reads CASSSGQPYEQYF. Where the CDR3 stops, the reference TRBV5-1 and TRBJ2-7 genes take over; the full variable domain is KAGVTQTPRYLIKTRGQQVTLSCSPISGHRSVSWYQQTPGQGLQFLFEYFSETQRNKGNFPGRFSGRQFSNSRSEMNVSTLELGDSALYLCASSSGQPYEQYFGPGTRLTVT.